The T cell receptor beta chain described here comes from a study of cytomegalovirus exposure and HLA in healthy donors. Study summary: An early data release held about 85 million unique TCRs from HLA-typed donors.

For this clone: Antigen unknown.

With 6 bases clipped from V and 6 bases from J, the junction kept 15 bases outside the gene matches. The germline CDR1 and CDR2 sequences are MNHEY and SMNVEV (reference sequence). There are 16 residues in the CDR3. PCR amplification relied on 60 Vbeta primers (plus 13 Jbeta primers). In the authors' workflow: Roughly 76 million unique TCR beta chains, roughly 11 million of them shared, were counted by a later analysis. TCRdb keeps only in-frame clones here, not all; method: immunoSEQ multiplex PCR. V and J calls and clone size are as listed in that table; D and trimming were resolved from the DNA. The sample includes under 150,000 clones, 80% to 90% of them seen just once. Findings and caveats of the study: Reports indicated that the classifier achieved high specificity and sensitivity in diagnosing cytomegalovirus status. TCR beta sequences reportedly predicted the HLA-A and HLA-B alleles of most subjects accurately.

The specimen was PBMCs. V and J are TRBV27 and TRBJ2-7; 9 bases agree with TRBD1. The clonotype originates from a woman aged 40 to 50 in good health and CMV-seropositive. In DNA form, the CDR3 reads TGTGCCAGCAGGCCGACTGGGAGCCGGGACAGGGTCGAGCAGTACTTC. This gives the protein CASRPTGSRDRVEQYF.